A selection of T cell receptor beta chains follows, all from one sample in a study of cytomegalovirus exposure and HLA in healthy donors. Libraries were prepared by immunoSEQ multiplex PCR; TCRdb keeps only in-frame clonotypes and omits some of them. The table has 95,000 to 150,000 clones, around four fifths seen once. Sequences were obtained from PBMCs. All receptors derive from a middle-aged woman in good health and CMV-seronegative. The CDR3 runs from the conserved cysteine through the conserved F or W. Fields, in order: D gene, J gene, clone size, V gene, CDR3 protein, CDR3 DNA. D genes are given only for firm matches. Some rows mark clone size as missing; the rest say once, few, many or name a class of expanded clone.

D gene: TRBD1; J gene: TRBJ1-2; clone size: .; V gene: TRBV4-2; CDR3 protein: CASTPGEGAGYDYTF; CDR3 DNA: TGTGCCAGCACCCCCGGAGAGGGGGCTGGCTATGACTACACCTTC
D gene: .; J gene: TRBJ1-2; clone size: .; V gene: TRBV7-2; CDR3 protein: CASSSFWGDGYTF; CDR3 DNA: TGTGCCAGCAGCTCCTTTTGGGGGGACGGCTACACCTTC
D gene: .; J gene: TRBJ1-2; clone size: .; V gene: TRBV18; CDR3 protein: CASSPRDNDGYTF; CDR3 DNA: TGTGCCAGCTCACCCCGGGATAACGATGGCTACACCTTC
D gene: TRBD1; J gene: TRBJ2-6; clone size: .; V gene: TRBV4-3; CDR3 protein: CASSQEGTGGAGANVLTF; CDR3 DNA: TGCGCCAGCAGCCAAGAGGGGACAGGGGGCGCTGGGGCCAACGTCCTGACTTTC
D gene: TRBD1; J gene: TRBJ2-7; clone size: .; V gene: TRBV19; CDR3 protein: CASSMFPGQGAPYEQYF; CDR3 DNA: TGTGCCAGTAGTATGTTCCCCGGACAGGGGGCTCCCTACGAGCAGTACTTC
D gene: TRBD1; J gene: TRBJ1-6; clone size: once; V gene: TRBV2; CDR3 protein: CASSEMRQGSSYNSPLHF; CDR3 DNA: TGTGCCAGCAGTGAAATGCGACAGGGGAGCTCCTATAATTCACCCCTCCACTTT
D gene: .; J gene: TRBJ2-2; clone size: .; V gene: TRBV19; CDR3 protein: CASGDRLVRTGELFF; CDR3 DNA: TGTGCCAGTGGGGATAGACTAGTTCGGACCGGGGAGCTGTTTTTT
D gene: .; J gene: TRBJ1-1; clone size: .; V gene: TRBV7-9; CDR3 protein: CSSSLNGWRGTEAFF; CDR3 DNA: TGTTCCAGCAGCTTAAATGGGTGGAGGGGTACTGAAGCTTTCTTT
D gene: TRBD1; J gene: TRBJ1-1; clone size: .; V gene: TRBV5-1; CDR3 protein: CASSFSGTENTEAFF; CDR3 DNA: TGCGCCAGCAGCTTCTCCGGGACAGAGAACACTGAAGCTTTCTTT
D gene: TRBD1; J gene: TRBJ1-1; clone size: .; V gene: TRBV4-1; CDR3 protein: CASSQAQGATEAFF; CDR3 DNA: TGCGCCAGCAGCCAAGCTCAGGGGGCCACTGAAGCTTTCTTT
D gene: TRBD1; J gene: TRBJ2-3; clone size: .; V gene: TRBV6-5; CDR3 protein: CASGTGAVTDTQYF; CDR3 DNA: TGTGCCAGTGGGACAGGCGCTGTGACAGATACGCAGTATTTT
D gene: TRBD1; J gene: TRBJ2-3; clone size: few; V gene: TRBV6-6; CDR3 protein: CASSYTGTGLDTQYF; CDR3 DNA: TGTGCCAGCAGTTATACCGGGACAGGGCTAGATACGCAGTATTTT
D gene: .; J gene: TRBJ2-5; clone size: .; V gene: TRBV6-6; CDR3 protein: CASGRETQYF; CDR3 DNA: TGTGCCAGCGGGAGAGAGACCCAGTACTTC
D gene: .; J gene: TRBJ2-1; clone size: .; V gene: TRBV27; CDR3 protein: CASSPPGLPAFF; CDR3 DNA: TGTGCCAGCAGTCCGCCGGGACTCCCCGCGTTCTTC
D gene: TRBD2; J gene: TRBJ2-5; clone size: .; V gene: TRBV7-8; CDR3 protein: CASSPVRSGSFQETQYF; CDR3 DNA: TGTGCCAGCAGCCCCGTCCGTAGCGGGAGTTTCCAAGAGACCCAGTACTTC
D gene: TRBD1; J gene: TRBJ2-7; clone size: .; V gene: TRBV2; CDR3 protein: CASTEQGAIYEQYF; CDR3 DNA: TGTGCCAGCACCGAACAGGGGGCGATCTACGAGCAGTACTTC
D gene: TRBD1; J gene: TRBJ1-4; clone size: .; V gene: TRBV7-2; CDR3 protein: CASSAGTGGEKLFF; CDR3 DNA: TGTGCCAGCAGCGCCGGGACAGGGGGTGAAAAACTGTTTTTT